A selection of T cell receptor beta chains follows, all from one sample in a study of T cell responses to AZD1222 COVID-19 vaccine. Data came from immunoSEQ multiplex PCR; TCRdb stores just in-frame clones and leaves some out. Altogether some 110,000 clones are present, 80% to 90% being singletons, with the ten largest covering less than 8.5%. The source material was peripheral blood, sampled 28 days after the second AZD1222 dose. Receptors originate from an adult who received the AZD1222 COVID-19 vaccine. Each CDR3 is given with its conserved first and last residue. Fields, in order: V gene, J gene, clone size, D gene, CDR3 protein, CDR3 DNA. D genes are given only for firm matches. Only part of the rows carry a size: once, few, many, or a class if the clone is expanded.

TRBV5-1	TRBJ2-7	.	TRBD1	CASSLVAGGEYEQYF	TGCGCCAGCAGCTTGGTGGCAGGGGGCGAATACGAGCAGTACTTC
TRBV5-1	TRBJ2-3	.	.	CASSPSGVGTDTQYF	TGCGCCAGCAGCCCCTCGGGGGTAGGCACAGATACGCAGTATTTT
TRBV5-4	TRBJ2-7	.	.	CASSLAGQPLYEQYF	TGTGCCAGCAGCCTTGCGGGACAGCCACTTTACGAGCAGTACTTC
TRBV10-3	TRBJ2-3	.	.	CAISESTGTDTQYF	TGTGCCATCAGTGAGTCAACGGGCACAGATACGCAGTATTTT
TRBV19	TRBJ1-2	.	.	CASSGRRNYGYTF	TGTGCCAGTAGTGGACGCCGAAACTATGGCTACACCTTC
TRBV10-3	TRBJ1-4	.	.	CAISESPNEKLFF	TGTGCCATCAGTGAGTCCCCTAATGAAAAACTGTTTTTT
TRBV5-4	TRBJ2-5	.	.	CASSPVGVAETQYF	TGTGCCAGCAGCCCCGTTGGGGTGGCAGAGACCCAGTACTTC
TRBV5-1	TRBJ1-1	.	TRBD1	CASSPPTGINTEAFF	TGCGCCAGCAGCCCCCCGACAGGGATCAACACTGAAGCTTTCTTT
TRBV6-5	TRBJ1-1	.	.	CASEDMNTEAFF	TGTGCCTCAGAAGACATGAACACTGAAGCTTTCTTT
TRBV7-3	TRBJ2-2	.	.	CASSPQGPANTGELFF	TGTGCCAGCAGCCCGCAGGGGCCCGCGAACACCGGGGAGCTGTTTTTT
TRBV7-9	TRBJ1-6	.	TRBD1	CASSSGTVNSPLHF	TGTGCCAGCAGCTCCGGGACAGTCAATTCACCCCTCCACTTT
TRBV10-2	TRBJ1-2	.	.	CASSEPGQTDHNYGYTF	TGCGCCAGCAGTGAGCCTGGACAGACAGACCACAACTATGGCTACACCTTC
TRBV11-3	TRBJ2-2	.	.	CASSLDPNTGELFF	TGTGCCAGCAGCTTAGATCCAAATACCGGGGAGCTGTTTTTT
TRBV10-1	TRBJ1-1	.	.	CASHENQPGNTEAFF	TGCGCCAGCCATGAAAACCAGCCGGGGAACACTGAAGCTTTCTTT
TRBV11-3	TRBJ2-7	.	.	CASSPAYEQYF	TGTGCCAGCAGCCCAGCCTACGAGCAGTACTTC
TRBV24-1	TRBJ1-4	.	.	CATSDPISSTNEKLFF	TGTGCCACCAGTGATCCCATATCGTCGACTAATGAAAAACTGTTTTTT
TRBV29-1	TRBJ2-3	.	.	CSVEGLGGASDTQYF	TGCAGCGTTGAAGGACTCGGGGGCGCATCAGATACGCAGTATTTT
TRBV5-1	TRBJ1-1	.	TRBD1	CASSRDRMNTEAFF	TGCGCCAGCAGTCGGGACAGAATGAACACTGAAGCTTTCTTT
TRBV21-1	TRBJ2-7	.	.	CASSKPPGQTYEQYF	TGTGCCAGCAGCAAACCTCCGGGACAGACCTACGAGCAGTACTTC
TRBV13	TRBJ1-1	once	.	CASSSGISNTEAFF	TGTGCCAGCAGTTCAGGGATTTCGAACACTGAAGCTTTCTTT
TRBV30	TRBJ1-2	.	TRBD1	CAWSVPRRTGRGYTF	TGTGCCTGGAGTGTACCGCGTCGGACAGGGCGCGGCTACACCTTC
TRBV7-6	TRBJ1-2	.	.	CASSLAGRGYGYTF	TGTGCCAGCAGCTTAGCTGGCAGGGGCTATGGCTACACCTTC
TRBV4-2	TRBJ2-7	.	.	CASSQDLQGREQYF	TGTGCCAGCAGCCAAGATCTCCAGGGCCGCGAGCAGTACTTC
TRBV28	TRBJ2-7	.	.	CASSPLGFDEQYF	TGTGCCAGCAGTCCACTTGGGTTTGACGAGCAGTACTTC
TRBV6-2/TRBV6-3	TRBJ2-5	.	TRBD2	CASSLGLLAVQETQYF	TGTGCCAGCAGCCTGGGGTTACTAGCGGTCCAAGAGACCCAGTACTTC
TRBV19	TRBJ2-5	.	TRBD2	CASKTQLTGGETQYF	TGTGCCAGCAAGACCCAACTGACGGGAGGGGAGACCCAGTACTTC
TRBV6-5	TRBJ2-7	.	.	CASSYRTGRTYEQYF	TGTGCCAGCAGTTACCGAACGGGGCGAACCTACGAGCAGTACTTC
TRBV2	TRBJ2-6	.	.	CARTPTNSGANVLTF	TGTGCCAGAACTCCAACCAACTCTGGGGCCAACGTCCTGACTTTC
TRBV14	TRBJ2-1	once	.	CASSQPWSYNEQFF	TGTGCCAGCAGCCAGCCCTGGTCCTACAATGAGCAGTTCTTC
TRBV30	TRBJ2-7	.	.	CAWSPSGSYEQYF	TGTGCCTGGAGTCCTAGTGGATCCTACGAGCAGTACTTC
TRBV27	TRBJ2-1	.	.	CASSFINNEQFF	TGTGCCAGCAGTTTTATCAACAATGAGCAGTTCTTC
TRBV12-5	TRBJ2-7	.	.	CASVRDTGYEQYF	TGTGCTAGTGTTAGGGACACAGGCTACGAGCAGTACTTC
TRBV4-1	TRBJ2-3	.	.	CASSQELRGTDTQYF	TGCGCCAGCAGCCAAGAATTGAGGGGCACAGATACGCAGTATTTT
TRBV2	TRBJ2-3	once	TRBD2	CASSYLLAGVADTQYF	TGTGCCAGCAGTTACCTACTAGCGGGAGTTGCAGATACGCAGTATTTT
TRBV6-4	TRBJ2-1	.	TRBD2	CASSPTSGGYNEQFF	TGTGCCAGCAGCCCAACTAGCGGGGGCTACAATGAGCAGTTCTTC
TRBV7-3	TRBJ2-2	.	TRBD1	CASSPTLTGAGELFF	TGTGCCAGCAGCCCTACCCTCACAGGGGCCGGGGAGCTGTTTTTT
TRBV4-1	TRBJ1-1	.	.	CASSQYGAEAFF	TGCGCCAGCAGTCAATACGGCGCTGAAGCTTTCTTT
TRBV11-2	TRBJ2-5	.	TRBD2	CASRRGAGVGVETQYF	TGTGCCAGCCGCAGGGGAGCGGGAGTTGGCGTAGAGACCCAGTACTTC
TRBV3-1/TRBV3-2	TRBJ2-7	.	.	CASSGPGPGTRSSYEQYF	TGTGCCAGCAGCGGACCGGGACCGGGGACGCGTAGCTCCTACGAGCAGTACTTC
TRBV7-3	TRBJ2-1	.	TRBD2	CASSQTTSGNEQFF	TGTGCCAGCAGCCAAACGACTAGCGGTAATGAGCAGTTCTTC
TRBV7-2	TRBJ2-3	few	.	CASSLKQGSDTQYF	TGTGCCAGCAGCCTTAAACAGGGTTCAGATACGCAGTATTTT
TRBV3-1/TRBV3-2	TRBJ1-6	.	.	CASSASIPIIHHNSPLHF	TGTGCCAGCAGCGCCAGCATTCCCATTATACATCATAATTCACCCCTCCACTTT
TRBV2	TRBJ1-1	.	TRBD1	CASTATGRNTEAFF	TGTGCCAGCACTGCGACAGGGAGGAACACTGAAGCTTTCTTT
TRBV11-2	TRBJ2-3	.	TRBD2	CASSLVSGGAIDTQYF	TGTGCCAGCAGCTTAGTTAGCGGGGGGGCTATAGATACGCAGTATTTT
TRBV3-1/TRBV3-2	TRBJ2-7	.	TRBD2	CATKPAGGVNEQYF	TGTGCCACCAAACCAGCGGGGGGGGTGAACGAGCAGTACTTC